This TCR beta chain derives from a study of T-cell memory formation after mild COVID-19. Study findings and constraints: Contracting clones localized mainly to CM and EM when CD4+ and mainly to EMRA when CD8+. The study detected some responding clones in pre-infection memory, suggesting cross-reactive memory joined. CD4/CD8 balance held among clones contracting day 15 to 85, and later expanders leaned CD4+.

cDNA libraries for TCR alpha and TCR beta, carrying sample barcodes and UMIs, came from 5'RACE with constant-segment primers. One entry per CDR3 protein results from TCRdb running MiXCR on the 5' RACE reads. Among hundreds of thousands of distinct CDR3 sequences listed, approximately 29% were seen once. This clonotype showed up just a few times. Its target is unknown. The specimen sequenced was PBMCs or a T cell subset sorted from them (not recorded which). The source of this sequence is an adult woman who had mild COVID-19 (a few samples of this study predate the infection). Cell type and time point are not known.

The CDR3 is CASSETRVGSYEQYF. CDR3 bases: TGTGCCAGCAGTGAGACCAGAGTCGGGTCCTACGAGCAGTACTTC. The chain links TRBV3-1 to TRBJ2-7, with D hard to call. Trimming took off 6 bases at V and 1 base at J, with 16 bases between the two ends. The germline gives CDR1 LGHDT, CDR2 YNNKEL (reference sequence). CDR3 length: 15 amino acids.